The rows below give T cell receptor beta chains drawn from one sample of a study of T cell changes during pregnancy in multiple sclerosis. Clones were read by immunoSEQ multiplex PCR, and TCRdb kept only the in-frame ones, dropping some. The table lists 69,000 or so clones, roughly 92% of them singletons. The specimen comprised peripheral blood, sampled before pregnancy. These TCRs come from a female donor with multiple sclerosis, enrolled in a pregnancy study. CDR3s include the opening cysteine and the closing phenylalanine or tryptophan. Fields, in order: J gene, D gene, V gene, clone size, CDR3 protein, CDR3 DNA. The D gene is left open where the match is weak. Some rows have no size entry. The others give once, few or many, or a class for an expanded clone.

>TRBJ2-3|NA|TRBV27|once
CASSLWGGGGPDTQYF
TGTGCCAGCAGTTTATGGGGCGGAGGAGGGCCAGATACGCAGTATTTT
>TRBJ2-7|NA|TRBV10-3|NA
CAISDWSSYEQYF
TGTGCCATCAGTGATTGGAGCTCCTACGAGCAGTACTTC
>TRBJ2-1|TRBD2|TRBV19|NA
CASIRTSGRRNEQFF
TGTGCCAGTATCCGAACTAGCGGGAGGCGGAATGAGCAGTTCTTC
>TRBJ2-6|NA|TRBV19|NA
CASSPIASSGANVLTF
TGTGCCAGTAGTCCCATCGCGAGCTCTGGGGCCAACGTCCTGACTTTC
>TRBJ1-1|NA|TRBV7-2|NA
CASSEHGTLNTEAFF
TGTGCCAGCAGCGAACACGGGACACTCAACACTGAAGCTTTCTTT
>TRBJ2-7|NA|TRBV19|NA
CASSMGSEQYF
TGTGCCAGTAGTATGGGGAGCGAGCAGTACTTC
>TRBJ2-4|TRBD1|TRBV10-1|medium-sized
CASSSGTGKNIQYF
TGCGCCAGCAGTTCTGGGACAGGAAAAAACATTCAGTACTTC
>TRBJ1-1|NA|TRBV28|many
CASSRNTEAFF
TGTGCCAGCAGTCGTAACACTGAAGCTTTCTTT
>TRBJ2-2|NA|TRBV9|NA
CASSVVEMGELFF
TGTGCCAGCAGCGTTGTAGAGATGGGGGAGCTGTTTTTT
>TRBJ2-2|TRBD2|TRBV11-1|NA
CASGGLAGKNTGELFF
TGTGCCAGCGGGGGACTAGCGGGGAAGAACACCGGGGAGCTGTTTTTT
>TRBJ2-7|TRBD1|TRBV6-1|NA
CASSGDPGQGLEQYF
TGTGCCAGCAGTGGCGATCCGGGACAGGGACTTGAGCAGTACTTC
>TRBJ2-7|TRBD2|TRBV11-3|NA
CASSLKRGAYEQYF
TGTGCCAGCAGCTTAAAGCGGGGAGCCTACGAGCAGTACTTC
>TRBJ2-3|NA|TRBV5-4|NA
CASSSPRSADTQYF
TGTGCCAGCAGCTCCCCCCGGAGCGCAGATACGCAGTATTTT
>TRBJ2-2|NA|TRBV7-3|once
CASLGSDTGELFF
TGTGCCAGCCTAGGGAGTGACACCGGGGAGCTGTTTTTT
>TRBJ1-2|TRBD1|TRBV27|NA
CASSFSDRWDVGYTF
TGTGCCAGCAGTTTCTCGGACAGGTGGGATGTTGGCTACACCTTC
>TRBJ2-1|NA|TRBV19|NA
CASSKTSRNEQFF
TGTGCCAGTAGTAAGACTAGTCGAAATGAGCAGTTCTTC
>TRBJ2-2|NA|TRBV7-3|NA
CASSLIGGTGELFF
TGTGCCAGCAGCTTAATCGGCGGGACCGGGGAGCTGTTTTTT
>TRBJ2-7|NA|TRBV5-4|NA
CASSSDFAYEQYF
TGTGCCAGCAGCTCGGACTTCGCCTACGAGCAGTACTTC
>TRBJ2-1|NA|TRBV29-1|NA
CSVGWLENEQFF
TGCAGCGTTGGTTGGCTAGAAAATGAGCAGTTCTTC
>TRBJ1-5|TRBD1|TRBV7-9|NA
CASSLGTDNQPQHF
TGTGCCAGCAGCTTGGGGACAGACAATCAGCCCCAGCATTTT
>TRBJ1-2|NA|TRBV4-3|NA
CASSQGDNDYGYTF
TGCGCCAGCAGCCAAGGTGACAATGACTATGGCTACACCTTC
>TRBJ1-2|NA|TRBV7-2|NA
CASSLDRSGAGYTF
TGTGCCAGCAGCTTAGATCGTTCAGGGGCTGGCTACACCTTC
>TRBJ2-4|NA|TRBV7-4|NA
CASSFNEPTGHLDKNIQYF
TGTGCCAGCAGCTTTAACGAGCCGACAGGTCACTTGGACAAAAACATTCAGTACTTC